The 14 T cell receptor beta chains given below trace back to one sample, sequenced in a study of PD-1 blockade in classical Hodgkin lymphoma. Patients all relapsed after autologous stem cell transplantation, and there was variation in brentuximab vedotin exposure. Using immunoSEQ multiplex PCR, the repertoire was profiled, and TCRdb retains in-frame clones only, with some absent. The sample contains around 45,000 clones, roughly 70% of which appear only once. This material consisted of peripheral blood mononuclear cells (PBMCs), taken before the second cycle of nivolumab. All receptors derive from a human donor with classical Hodgkin lymphoma.

The V call is TRBV9, the J call TRBJ2-1; no firm D call. V was clipped by 0 bases and J by 0 bases, with 7 bases between them. Germline lookup yields CDR1 SGDLS and CDR2 YYNGEE. This CDR3 has 15 residues. The chain's CDR3 is CASSVVSGSYNEQFF. The CDR3 DNA is TGTGCCAGCAGCGTAGTCTCCGGCTCCTACAATGAGCAGTTCTTC. Variable domain in full (rest from reference TRBV9 and TRBJ2-1): DSGVTQTPKHLITATGQRVTLRCSPRSGDLSVYWYQQSLDQGLQFLIQYYNGEERAKGNILERFSAQQFPDLHSELNLSSLELGDSALYFCASSVVSGSYNEQFFGPGTRLTVL.

The chain recombines TRBV15 with TRBJ2-2; D remains ambiguous. This CDR3 spans 16 amino acids. Trimming took off 3 bases at V and 5 bases at J, with 16 bases between the two ends. Germline-derived CDR1 and CDR2 are LNHNV and YYDKDF (reference sequence). The CDR3 loop reads CATSSPGQVGTGELFF. CDR3 bases: TGTGCCACCAGCAGTCCCGGGCAGGTTGGAACCGGGGAGCTGTTTTTT.

This clone was counted between two and nine times. The V call is TRBV23-1, the J call TRBJ2-7; 8 bases are a match to TRBD2. TRBV23-1 is noted as an ORF with a role that remains uncertain. The CDR3 is 16 amino acids. V dropped 9 bases and J dropped 0; count of bases not matched to a gene: 13. CDR3 nucleotides: TGCGCCAGAAGAAGCGCGGGAGGTTCGAGCTCCTACGAGCAGTACTTC. It translates to CARRSAGGSSSYEQYF.

The gene calls are TRBV5-1 and TRBJ1-2; TRBD1 might be the D (6 bases). Germline values: CDR1 SGHRS, CDR2 YFSETQ. V was clipped by 4 bases and J by 6 bases, with 19 bases between them. The CDR3 totals 15 residues. CDR3 coding DNA: TGCGCCAGCAGCCCCCGGAACAGGGTAGACGATGGCTACACCTTC. Its translation is CASSPRNRVDDGYTF.

The V gene is TRBV6-1, the J gene TRBJ2-2, with D perhaps TRBD1 (6 bases). V was clipped by 8 bases and J by 0 bases, with 10 bases between them. CDR1 MNHNS and CDR2 SASEGT come from the germline V gene. The CDR3 sequence is 14 residues long. CDR3 region: CASEDSSNTGELFF. CDR3 DNA: TGTGCCAGCGAGGACAGTTCGAACACCGGGGAGCTGTTTTTT.

DNA for the CDR3: TGTGCCAGCATTCCGACAGGCACAGATACGCAGTATTTT. This translates into CASIPTGTDTQYF. The chain employs TRBV2 and TRBJ2-3; possibly TRBD1 for D (5 bases). The CDR3 runs to 13 residues. With 7 bases removed from V and 1 base from J, the gap between germline ends came to 9 bases. Germline lookup yields CDR1 SNHLY and CDR2 FYNNEI.

The genes are TRBV7-2 and TRBJ2-3, with TRBD1 matching over 8 bases. The trim removed 3 bases at V and 3 bases at J, leaving 2 bases unmatched. CDR3 size: 14 residues. The germline gives CDR1 SGHTA, CDR2 FQGNSA. CDR3 loop: CASSFGQGTDTQYF. The CDR3, as DNA: TGTGCCAGCAGCTTCGGACAGGGAACAGATACGCAGTATTTT.

V is TRBV6-1 and J is TRBJ1-2, with unresolved D. Deletions cut 3 bases from V and 0 bases from J, with 17 bases between. Germline values: CDR1 MNHNS, CDR2 SASEGT. The CDR3 is made up of 17 amino acids. This CDR3 reads CASSEDYLVGPNYGYTF. CDR3 in DNA: TGTGCCAGCAGTGAGGATTACCTCGTGGGCCCTAACTATGGCTACACCTTC.

This clone was observed a single time. J is TRBJ2-7 and V is TRBV4-3; TRBD2 agrees at 11 bases. The CDR3 runs to 16 residues. CDR1 is LGHNA and CDR2 is YSLEER in the germline V gene. The ends lost 0 bases at V and 1 base at J; junction bases unmatched: 2. CDR3 sequence (DNA): TGCGCCAGCAGCCAAGAGGGGACTAGCGGATCCTACGAGCAGTACTTC. Translated, it gives CASSQEGTSGSYEQYF.

This clone turned up a few times. V and J are TRBV27 and TRBJ1-6, with a tentative D call TRBD1 (5 bases). CDR1 MNHEY and CDR2 SMNVEV come from the germline V gene (reference sequence). This CDR3 comprises 12 residues. V was clipped by 7 bases and J by 10 bases, with 11 bases between them. CDR3 sequence (DNA): TGTGCCAGCACCGCCGGGGGATCACCCCTCCACTTT. Its protein is CASTAGGSPLHF.

The V gene is TRBV11-2, the J gene TRBJ1-1; TRBD1 is a possible D gene (5 bases). Trimming removed 5 bases from V and 2 bases from J, with 15 bases in between. The CDR3 is 15 residues long. Germline loops: CDR1 SGHAT, CDR2 FQNNGV. The CDR3 sequence: CASSLSGRINTEAFF. The CDR3 DNA follows: TGTGCCAGCAGCCTCTCGGGACGGATTAACACTGAAGCTTTCTTT.

CDR3 in amino acids: CASSQGNNEQFF. In nucleotides, the CDR3 is TGTGCCAGCAGCCAAGGAAACAATGAGCAGTTCTTC. The rearrangement joins TRBV4-2 to TRBJ2-1; no clear D gene. With 1 base removed from V and 5 bases from J, the gap between germline ends came to 3 bases. Germline-derived CDR1 and CDR2 are LGHNA and YNFKEQ. The CDR3 covers 12 residues.

This clone was detected only a few times. The J gene is TRBJ1-2, the V gene TRBV28, with D unresolved. V shed 3 bases and J shed 6 bases, with 8 bases lying between them. Germline CDR1 and CDR2: MDHEN and SYDVKM. The CDR3 loop spans 12 amino acids. CDR3: CASSFRRDGYTF. DNA of the CDR3: TGTGCCAGCAGTTTCCGACGGGATGGCTACACCTTC.

The rearrangement joins TRBV9 to TRBJ1-1; 9 positions match TRBD1. CDR3 size: 13 residues. The trim removed 4 bases at V and 4 bases at J, leaving 2 bases unmatched. Germline V gene sequence: CDR1 SGDLS, CDR2 YYNGEE. CDR3 nucleotide sequence: TGTGCCAGCAGCTTGACAGGGGGCACTGAAGCTTTCTTT. Its translation: CASSLTGGTEAFF.